Below, 23 T cell receptor beta chains from the same sample are listed, as sequenced in a study of cytomegalovirus exposure and HLA in healthy donors. A multiplex PCR was run with 60 Vbeta primers and 13 Jbeta primers. Data came from immunoSEQ multiplex PCR; TCRdb stores just in-frame clones and leaves some out. The profile covers about 64,000 clones, with 60% to 80% appearing a single time and about 5% taken by the ten largest. Material for sequencing was PBMCs. These receptors were taken from a male donor in good health and CMV-seropositive.

The rearrangement joins TRBV2 to TRBJ1-5, with 12 nucleotides matching TRBD1. CDR1 is SNHLY, CDR2 FYNNEI, per germline. Germline trimming cut 6 bases from V and 3 bases from J; bases unmatched to any gene: 6. This CDR3 has 16 amino acids. Here the CDR3 reads CASRVGTGGINQPQHF. The CDR3 coding sequence is TGTGCCAGCAGGGTCGGGACAGGGGGCATCAATCAGCCCCAGCATTTT.

This clone was seen a handful of times. This chain uses TRBV6-1 with TRBJ1-4; D is unresolved. The CDR3 length is 14 residues. Germline V CDR1 and CDR2: MNHNS, SASEGT. The V gene lost 6 bases and the J gene lost 0 bases, with 8 bases spanning the gap. The CDR3 spells CASSLRATNEKLFF. DNA of the CDR3: TGTGCCAGCAGCCTGCGGGCAACTAATGAAAAACTGTTTTTT.

V usage is TRBV6-5 and J usage is TRBJ2-2; 9 nucleotides match TRBD1. Germline V gives CDR1 MNHEY, CDR2 SVGAGI. The CDR3 totals 15 residues. V shed 5 bases and J 3 bases; nucleotides not matched to a gene: 4. CDR3 DNA sequence: TGTGCCAGCAGTCACGGACAGGGGTACACCGGGGAGCTGTTTTTT. Amino acids: CASSHGQGYTGELFF.

The chain links TRBV6-5 to TRBJ1-2, with 11 bases identical to TRBD1. The V and J ends lost 0 bases and 8 bases, in that order; junction bases with no gene match: 5. The CDR3 contains 15 residues. Germline CDR1 is MNHEY and CDR2 is SVGAGI. The CDR3 is CASSYSGQGAWGYTF. The CDR3 DNA follows: TGTGCCAGCAGTTACTCCGGACAGGGGGCATGGGGCTACACCTTC.

CDR3 in amino acids: CASSRAGVSTDTQYF. The CDR3 DNA is TGTGCCAGCAGTCGGGCGGGGGTTAGCACAGATACGCAGTATTTT. This chain joins TRBV27 and TRBJ2-3; 7 bases fit TRBD2. J gave up 0 bases and V 5 bases, and 5 bases lay outside the gene matches. The CDR3 has 15 amino acids. Looked up from germline, CDR1 is MNHEY and CDR2 is SMNVEV (reference sequence).

The V gene is TRBV11-2, the J gene TRBJ1-1; D not certain. Germline V lookup: CDR1 SGHAT, CDR2 FQNNGV. The V and J ends lost 1 base and 2 bases respectively, with 5 bases between them. The CDR3 is 13 residues long. The CDR3 is CASSLVTNTEAFF. Here the CDR3 DNA reads TGTGCCAGCAGCTTAGTAACTAACACTGAAGCTTTCTTT.

This clone was observed a handful of times. V and J are TRBV7-9 and TRBJ1-1, with 7 bases fitting TRBD1. With V trimmed by 4 bases and J by 1 base, 9 bases remained unmatched. Per germline, CDR1 SEHNR and CDR2 FQNEAQ (reference sequence). The CDR3 is 16 residues long. DNA of the CDR3: TGTGCCAGCAGCTGGAACAGGGGATATTCGAACACTGAAGCTTTCTTT. Its translation is CASSWNRGYSNTEAFF. The full variable domain, its missing parts supplied by reference TRBV7-9 and TRBJ1-1, is DTGVSQNPRHKITKRGQNVTFRCDPISEHNRLYWYRQTLGQGPEFLTYFQNEAQLEKSRLLSDRFSAERPKGSFSTLEIQRTEQGDSAMYLCASSWNRGYSNTEAFFGQGTRLTVV.

This chain links TRBV19 with TRBJ2-1; perhaps TRBD2 as D (6 bases). Trimming took 0 bases from V and 2 from J, leaving 14 bases between them. The CDR3 consists of 17 residues. CDR1 is LNHDA and CDR2 is SQIVND in the germline V gene (reference sequence). The CDR3 here is CASSIEVAGRPYNEQFF. CDR3 coding DNA: TGTGCCAGTAGTATAGAGGTCGCGGGGAGGCCCTACAATGAGCAGTTCTTC.

The chain has TRBV7-9 and TRBJ1-1; D call uncertain. The CDR3 spans 15 residues. The germline V gene has CDR1 SEHNR and CDR2 FQNEAQ (reference sequence). The V and J ends lost 0 bases and 5 bases respectively, with 13 bases between them. CDR3 in DNA: TGTGCCAGCAGCTTAGCGAGGAGGGCGGAGACTGAAGCTTTCTTT. This codes for CASSLARRAETEAFF.

The rearrangement uses TRBV6-6 and TRBJ2-7; TRBD1 might be the D (5 bases). Germline V gene lookup returns CDR1 MNHNY and CDR2 SVGAGI (reference sequence). The CDR3 contains 12 residues. Trimming shortened V by 8 bases and J by 0 bases, and 8 bases separated the two germline ends. CDR3 DNA: TGTGCCAGCGGGGCGAACTCCTACGAGCAGTACTTC. Amino acids: CASGANSYEQYF.

The rearrangement links TRBV4-2 to TRBJ2-7; TRBD1 agrees at 11 bases. V lost 0 bases to trimming and J lost 3 bases; unmatched junction nucleotides: 7. The germline V gene encodes CDR1 LGHNA and CDR2 YNFKEQ. The CDR3 covers 17 residues. DNA of the CDR3: TGTGCCAGCAGCCAAGATAATACGGGACAGGGGGACTACGAGCAGTACTTC. Residues: CASSQDNTGQGDYEQYF.

The V call is TRBV5-1, the J call TRBJ2-5; TRBD2 might be the D (5 bases). The germline V gene has CDR1 SGHRS and CDR2 YFSETQ. V lost 1 base and J lost 5, with 12 bases in between. This CDR3 contains 14 residues. This CDR3 is CASSLTSTGETQYF. The DNA of the CDR3 is TGCGCCAGCAGCTTGACTAGTACGGGGGAGACCCAGTACTTC. Filled out from reference TRBV5-1 and TRBJ2-5, the complete variable domain reads KAGVTQTPRYLIKTRGQQVTLSCSPISGHRSVSWYQQTPGQGLQFLFEYFSETQRNKGNFPGRFSGRQFSNSRSEMNVSTLELGDSALYLCASSLTSTGETQYFGPGTRLLVL.

The genes are TRBV9 and TRBJ1-4; 8 nucleotides match TRBD1. The CDR3 covers 16 residues. Germline V gene data show CDR1 as SGDLS and CDR2 as YYNGEE. V dropped 4 bases and J dropped 1; count of bases not matched to a gene: 6. CDR3 amino acids: CASSTGGRGTNEKLFF. Here the CDR3 DNA reads TGTGCCAGCAGCACAGGGGGAAGGGGAACTAATGAAAAACTGTTTTTT.

The chain uses TRBV5-4 and TRBJ2-7; 9 bases are a match to TRBD1. Germline lookup yields CDR1 SGHNT and CDR2 YYREEE (reference sequence). The CDR3 totals 15 residues. After removal of 3 bases from V and 3 bases from J, the junction contained 7 bases not matched to a gene. This chain's CDR3 is CASSSIGTGNYEQYF. The CDR3 nucleotides read TGTGCCAGCAGCTCAATCGGGACAGGGAACTACGAGCAGTACTTC.

The chain is built from TRBV27 and TRBJ1-6; TRBD1 matches 7 bases. The CDR3 totals 15 residues. Germline V gene data show CDR1 as MNHEY and CDR2 as SMNVEV (reference sequence). With 2 bases clipped from V and 9 bases from J, the junction kept 7 bases outside the gene matches. CDR3 sequence (DNA): TGTGCCAGCAGTTTACGACAGGGAATGAGTTCACCCCTCCACTTT. Amino acid sequence: CASSLRQGMSSPLHF.

The rearrangement links TRBV18 to TRBJ1-4; TRBD1 is a possible D gene (5 bases). V was clipped by 3 bases and J by 5 bases, with 13 bases between them. This CDR3 region has 15 residues. Germline lookup yields CDR1 KGHSH and CDR2 LQKENI. Here the CDR3 DNA reads TGTGCCAGCTCACCCGCTAACAGGCCCAATGAAAAACTGTTTTTT. This sequence encodes CASSPANRPNEKLFF. The whole variable domain, filled in from reference TRBV18 and TRBJ1-4, reads NAGVMQNPRHLVRRRGQEARLRCSPMKGHSHVYWYRQLPEEGLKFMVYLQKENIIDESGMPKERFSAEFPKEGPSILRIQQVVRGDSAAYFCASSPANRPNEKLFFGSGTQLSVL.

V and J are TRBV9 and TRBJ1-1; TRBD1 agrees at 8 bases. CDR1 is SGDLS and CDR2 is YYNGEE in the germline V gene. The CDR3 sequence is 14 residues long. Trimming took 2 bases from V and 12 from J; bases not matched to a gene: 12. The CDR3 coding sequence is TGTGCCAGCAGCGTTTCCCCGAAGGACAGGGAAACTTTCTTT. Translating it yields CASSVSPKDRETFF.

This clone was found once. J is TRBJ2-1 and V is TRBV18; 11 nucleotides match TRBD1. CDR3 length equals 14 residues. The V gene end was trimmed by 3 bases and the J gene end by 9 bases; junction bases not matched to a gene: 4. Germline CDR1 and CDR2: KGHSH and LQKENI. The CDR3 reads CASSPGQGAGEQFF. CDR3 in DNA: TGTGCCAGCTCACCCGGACAGGGGGCAGGTGAGCAGTTCTTC.

The chain couples TRBV21-1 to TRBJ1-1; the table's TRBD1 call for D was not verified on the DNA. TRBV21-1 is marked as a pseudogene. The CDR3 is 13 amino acids. This CDR3 is CASSHDRATEAFF. For the CDR3, the DNA is TGTGCCAGCAGTCACGACAGGGCCACTGAAGCTTTCTTT.

The V call is TRBV6-1, the J call TRBJ1-5; no reliable D call. Germline CDR1 MNHNS, CDR2 SASEGT. Trimming removed 10 bases from V and 0 bases from J, with 13 bases in between. This CDR3 has 14 residues. The DNA for the CDR3 is TGTGCCACTTTGGAGCCCCTTAGCAATCAGCCCCAGCATTTT. It specifies CATLEPLSNQPQHF.

The gene calls are TRBV10-3 and TRBJ2-7, with TRBD2 matching over 9 bases. The CDR3 loop spans 15 amino acids. The germline V gene has CDR1 ENHRY and CDR2 SYGVKD. The J segment lost 1 base and the V segment lost 3 bases, leaving 4 bases of the junction unmatched. The CDR3: CAISDPSGASYEQYF. DNA of the CDR3: TGTGCCATCAGTGACCCTAGCGGGGCTTCCTACGAGCAGTACTTC.

The J gene is TRBJ2-5, the V gene TRBV5-1, with 9 bases lining up with TRBD1. The J segment lost 5 bases and the V segment lost 4 bases, leaving 12 bases of the junction unmatched. Germline values: CDR1 SGHRS, CDR2 YFSETQ. CDR3 length equals 16 residues. The CDR3 is CASSVTGGPERETQYF. The CDR3 nucleotides are TGCGCCAGCAGCGTGACAGGGGGTCCGGAGAGGGAGACCCAGTACTTC. Looking up the rest from reference TRBV5-1 and TRBJ2-5 gives the full variable domain: KAGVTQTPRYLIKTRGQQVTLSCSPISGHRSVSWYQQTPGQGLQFLFEYFSETQRNKGNFPGRFSGRQFSNSRSEMNVSTLELGDSALYLCASSVTGGPERETQYFGPGTRLLVL.

The V gene is TRBV19, the J gene TRBJ2-3; 7 bases line up with TRBD1. CDR3 length: 14 residues. Germline-derived CDR1 and CDR2 are LNHDA and SQIVND (reference sequence). The J segment lost 1 base and the V segment lost 7 bases, leaving 5 bases of the junction unmatched. The CDR3 DNA reads as TGTGCCAGTAACAGGGGATCGGGCACAGATACGCAGTATTTT. Protein product: CASNRGSGTDTQYF.